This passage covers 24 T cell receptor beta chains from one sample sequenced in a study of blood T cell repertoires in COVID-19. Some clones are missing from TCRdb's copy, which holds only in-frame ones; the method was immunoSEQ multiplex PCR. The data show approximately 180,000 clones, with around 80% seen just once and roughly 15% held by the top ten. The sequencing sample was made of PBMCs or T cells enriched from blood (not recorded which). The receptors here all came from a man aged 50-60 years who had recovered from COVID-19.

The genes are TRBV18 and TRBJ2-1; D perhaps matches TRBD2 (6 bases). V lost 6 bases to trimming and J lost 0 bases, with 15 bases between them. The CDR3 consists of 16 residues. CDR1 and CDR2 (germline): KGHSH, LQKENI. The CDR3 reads CASSTRGGSSYNEQFF. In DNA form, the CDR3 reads TGTGCCAGCTCTACGAGGGGAGGCAGCTCCTACAATGAGCAGTTCTTC.

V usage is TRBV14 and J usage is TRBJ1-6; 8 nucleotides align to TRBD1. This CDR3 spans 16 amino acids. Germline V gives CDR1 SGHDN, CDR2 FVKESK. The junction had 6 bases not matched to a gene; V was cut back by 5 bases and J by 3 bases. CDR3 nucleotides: TGTGCCAGCAGCATTACAGGGGGAAGCTATAATTCACCCCTCCACTTT. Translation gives CASSITGGSYNSPLHF.

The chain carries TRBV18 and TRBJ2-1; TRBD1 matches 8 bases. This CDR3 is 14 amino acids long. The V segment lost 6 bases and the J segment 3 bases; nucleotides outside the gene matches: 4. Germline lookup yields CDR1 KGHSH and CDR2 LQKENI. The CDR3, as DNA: TGTGCCAGCTCGGACAGGGACGGCTACAATGAGCAGTTCTTC. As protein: CASSDRDGYNEQFF. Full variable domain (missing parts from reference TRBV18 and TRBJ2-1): NAGVMQNPRHLVRRRGQEARLRCSPMKGHSHVYWYRQLPEEGLKFMVYLQKENIIDESGMPKERFSAEFPKEGPSILRIQQVVRGDSAAYFCASSDRDGYNEQFFGPGTRLTVL.

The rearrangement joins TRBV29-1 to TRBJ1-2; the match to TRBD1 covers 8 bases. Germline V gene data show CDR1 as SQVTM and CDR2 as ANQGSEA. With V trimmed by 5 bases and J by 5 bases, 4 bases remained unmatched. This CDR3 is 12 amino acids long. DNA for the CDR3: TGCAGCGTTAAGGACAGGGAGTATGGCTACACCTTC. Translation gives CSVKDREYGYTF. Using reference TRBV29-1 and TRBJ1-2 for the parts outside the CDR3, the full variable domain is SAVISQKPSRDICQRGTSLTIQCQVDSQVTMMFWYRQQPGQSLTLIATANQGSEATYESGFVIDKFPISRPNLTFSTLTVSNMSPEDSSIYLCSVKDREYGYTFGSGTRLTVV.

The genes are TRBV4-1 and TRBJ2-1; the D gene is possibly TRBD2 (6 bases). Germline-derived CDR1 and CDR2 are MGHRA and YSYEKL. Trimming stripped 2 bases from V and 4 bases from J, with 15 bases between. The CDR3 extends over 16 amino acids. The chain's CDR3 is CASSQFETRMYNEQFF. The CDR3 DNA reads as TGCGCCAGCAGCCAATTTGAGACTAGGATGTACAATGAGCAGTTCTTC.

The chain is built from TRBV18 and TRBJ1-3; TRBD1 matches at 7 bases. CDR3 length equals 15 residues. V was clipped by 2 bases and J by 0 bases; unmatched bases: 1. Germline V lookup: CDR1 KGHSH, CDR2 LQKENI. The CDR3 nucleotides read TGTGCCAGCTCACCAGGGACAGCCTCTGGAAACACCATATATTTT. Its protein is CASSPGTASGNTIYF.

In DNA, the CDR3 is TGTGCCAGCAAATCTCCGGAGGTGGTCACTGAAGCTTTCTTT. Translating it yields CASKSPEVVTEAFF. V and J are TRBV2 and TRBJ1-1; D remains ambiguous. V was trimmed by 7 bases and J by 4 bases, leaving 16 bases between them. Germline loops: CDR1 SNHLY, CDR2 FYNNEI. CDR3 length: 14 residues.

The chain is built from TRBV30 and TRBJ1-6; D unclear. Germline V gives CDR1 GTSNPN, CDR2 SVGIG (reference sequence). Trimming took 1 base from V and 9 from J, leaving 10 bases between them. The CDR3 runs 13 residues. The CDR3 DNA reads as TGTGCCTGGAGTGGTCCCGTGGCTTCACCCCTCCACTTT. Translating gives CAWSGPVASPLHF.

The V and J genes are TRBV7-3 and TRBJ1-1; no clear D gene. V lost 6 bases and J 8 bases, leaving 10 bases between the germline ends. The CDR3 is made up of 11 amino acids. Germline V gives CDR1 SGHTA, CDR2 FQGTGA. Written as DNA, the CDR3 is TGTGCCAGCAGGGGTGTGGGCGAAGCTTTCTTT. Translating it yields CASRGVGEAFF.

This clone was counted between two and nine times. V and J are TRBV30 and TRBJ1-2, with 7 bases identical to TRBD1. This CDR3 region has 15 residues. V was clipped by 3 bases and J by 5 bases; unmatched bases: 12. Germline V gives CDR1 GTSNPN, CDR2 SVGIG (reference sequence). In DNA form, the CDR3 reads TGTGCCTGGAGCGGGACAGACGGCTTATCTTATGGCTACACCTTC. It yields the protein CAWSGTDGLSYGYTF.

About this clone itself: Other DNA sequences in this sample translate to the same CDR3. The CDR3 here is CASTTGQGSYEQYF. CDR3 sequence (DNA): TGTGCCAGCACCACGGGGCAGGGGAGTTACGAGCAGTACTTC. The chain recombines TRBV21-1 with TRBJ2-7; no check of the table's D call, TRBD1, against the DNA was made. TRBV21-1 is labeled a pseudogene. CDR3 length: 14 amino acids.

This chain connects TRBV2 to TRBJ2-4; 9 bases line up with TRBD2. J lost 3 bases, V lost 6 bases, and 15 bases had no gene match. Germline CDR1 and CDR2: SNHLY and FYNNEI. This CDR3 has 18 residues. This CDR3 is CASSPRGSGGVSKNIQYF. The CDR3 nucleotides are TGTGCCAGCAGCCCTCGTGGTAGCGGGGGAGTCAGCAAAAACATTCAGTACTTC.

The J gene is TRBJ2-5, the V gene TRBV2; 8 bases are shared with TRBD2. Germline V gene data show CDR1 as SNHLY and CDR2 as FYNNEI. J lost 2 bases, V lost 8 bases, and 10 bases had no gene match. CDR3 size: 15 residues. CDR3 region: CASHGTSGLQETQYF. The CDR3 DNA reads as TGTGCCAGCCACGGAACTAGCGGCTTACAAGAGACCCAGTACTTC.

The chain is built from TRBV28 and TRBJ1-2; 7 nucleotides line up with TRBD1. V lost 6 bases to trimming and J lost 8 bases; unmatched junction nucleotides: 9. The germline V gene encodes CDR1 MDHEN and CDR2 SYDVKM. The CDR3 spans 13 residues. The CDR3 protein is CASRRQGKGGYTF. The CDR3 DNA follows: TGTGCCAGCAGACGACAGGGAAAGGGGGGCTACACCTTC.

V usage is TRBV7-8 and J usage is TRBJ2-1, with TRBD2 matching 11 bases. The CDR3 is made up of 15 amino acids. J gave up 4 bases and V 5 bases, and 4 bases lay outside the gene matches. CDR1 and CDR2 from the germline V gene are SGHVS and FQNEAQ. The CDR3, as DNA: TGTGCCAGCAGCACTAGCGGGGGACTTTACAATGAGCAGTTCTTC. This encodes CASSTSGGLYNEQFF.

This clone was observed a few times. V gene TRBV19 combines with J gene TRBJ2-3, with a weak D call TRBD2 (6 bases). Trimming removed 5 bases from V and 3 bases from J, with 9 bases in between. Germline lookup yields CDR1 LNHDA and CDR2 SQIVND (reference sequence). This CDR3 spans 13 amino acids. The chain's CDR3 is CASSATSTDTQYF. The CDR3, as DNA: TGTGCCAGTAGTGCGACTAGTACAGATACGCAGTATTTT.

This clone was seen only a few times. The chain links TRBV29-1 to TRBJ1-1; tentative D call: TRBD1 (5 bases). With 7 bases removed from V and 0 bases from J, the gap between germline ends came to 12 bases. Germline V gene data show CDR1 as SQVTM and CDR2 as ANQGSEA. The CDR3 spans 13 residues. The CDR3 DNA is TGCAGCGCCCGTAGGGGCTTGAACACTGAAGCTTTCTTT. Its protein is CSARRGLNTEAFF. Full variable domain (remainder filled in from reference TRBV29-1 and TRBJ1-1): SAVISQKPSRDICQRGTSLTIQCQVDSQVTMMFWYRQQPGQSLTLIATANQGSEATYESGFVIDKFPISRPNLTFSTLTVSNMSPEDSSIYLCSARRGLNTEAFFGQGTRLTVV.

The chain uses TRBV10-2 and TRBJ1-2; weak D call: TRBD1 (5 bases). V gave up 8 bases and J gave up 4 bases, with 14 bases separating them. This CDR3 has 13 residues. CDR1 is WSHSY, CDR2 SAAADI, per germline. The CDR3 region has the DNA TGCGCCAGCTCCGTAAGGGGACTCTATGGCTACACCTTC. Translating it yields CASSVRGLYGYTF.

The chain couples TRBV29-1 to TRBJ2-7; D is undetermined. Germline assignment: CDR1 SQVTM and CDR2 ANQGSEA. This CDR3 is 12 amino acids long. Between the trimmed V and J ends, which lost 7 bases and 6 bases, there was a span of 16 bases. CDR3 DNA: TGCAGCGGATCAGACTCTCGATCCGAGCAGTACTTC. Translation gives CSGSDSRSEQYF.

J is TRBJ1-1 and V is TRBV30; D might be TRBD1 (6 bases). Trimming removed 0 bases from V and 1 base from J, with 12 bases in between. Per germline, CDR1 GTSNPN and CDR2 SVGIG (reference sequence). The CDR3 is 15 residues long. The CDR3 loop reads CAWSVHRTANTEAFF. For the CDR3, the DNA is TGTGCCTGGAGTGTACATCGGACAGCGAACACTGAAGCTTTCTTT. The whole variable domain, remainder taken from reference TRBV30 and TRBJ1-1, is SQTIHQWPATLVQPVGSPLSLECTVEGTSNPNLYWYRQAAGRGLQLLFYSVGIGQISSEVPQNLSASRPQDRQFILSSKKLLLSDSGFYLCAWSVHRTANTEAFFGQGTRLTVV.

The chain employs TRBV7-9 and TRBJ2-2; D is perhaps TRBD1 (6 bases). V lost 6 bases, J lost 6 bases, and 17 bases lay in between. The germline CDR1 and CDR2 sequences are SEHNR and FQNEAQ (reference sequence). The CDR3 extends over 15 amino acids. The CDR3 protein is CASSHGTPLPGELFF. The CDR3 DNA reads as TGTGCCAGCAGTCACGGGACACCCCTTCCCGGGGAGCTGTTTTTT.

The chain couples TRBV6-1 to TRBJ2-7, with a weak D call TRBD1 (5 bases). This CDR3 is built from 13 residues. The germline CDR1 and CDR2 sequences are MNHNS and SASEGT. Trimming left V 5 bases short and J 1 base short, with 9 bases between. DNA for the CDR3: TGTGCCAGCAGTACAGACAGATCCTACGAGCAGTACTTC. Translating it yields CASSTDRSYEQYF.

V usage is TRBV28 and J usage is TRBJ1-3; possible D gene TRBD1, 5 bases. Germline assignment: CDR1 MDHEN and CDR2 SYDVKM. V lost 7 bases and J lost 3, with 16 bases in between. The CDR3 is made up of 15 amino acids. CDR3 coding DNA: TGTGCCAGCATCCCGGCTAGGGGAAGTGGAAACACCATATATTTT. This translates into CASIPARGSGNTIYF.

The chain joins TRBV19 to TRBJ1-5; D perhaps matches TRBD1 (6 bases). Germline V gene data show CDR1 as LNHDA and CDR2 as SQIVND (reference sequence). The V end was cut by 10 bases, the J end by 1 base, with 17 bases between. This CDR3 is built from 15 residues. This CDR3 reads CATARGRGSNQPQHF. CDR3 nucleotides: TGTGCCACCGCTAGGGGGAGGGGAAGCAATCAGCCCCAGCATTTT.